This T cell receptor beta chain was observed in a study of long-term antiretroviral therapy in people with HIV. This clone appeared a single time. Its antigen is as yet unknown. Germline CDR1 SQVTM, CDR2 ANQGSEA. Deletions cut 7 bases from V and 2 bases from J, with 15 bases between. This CDR3 has 13 residues. Whole-study results and caveats: Controls had broader CDR3 length ranges than HIV repertoires did.

Survey-level immunoSEQ v3.0 assays were run. Only in-frame clones appear in the TCRdb table, and some are missing; sequencing was by immunoSEQ multiplex PCR. The sample shows about 21,000 clones, 88% of them seen only once. The rearrangement uses TRBV29-1 and TRBJ2-7, with D possibly being TRBD2 (6 bases). The source is a man in his sixties with HIV. This sample comprised unsorted PBMCs, obtained 2.3 years after starting antiretroviral therapy. The CDR3: CSARIGGTYEQYF. DNA for the CDR3: TGCAGCGCCAGGATCGGGGGAACCTACGAGCAGTACTTC.